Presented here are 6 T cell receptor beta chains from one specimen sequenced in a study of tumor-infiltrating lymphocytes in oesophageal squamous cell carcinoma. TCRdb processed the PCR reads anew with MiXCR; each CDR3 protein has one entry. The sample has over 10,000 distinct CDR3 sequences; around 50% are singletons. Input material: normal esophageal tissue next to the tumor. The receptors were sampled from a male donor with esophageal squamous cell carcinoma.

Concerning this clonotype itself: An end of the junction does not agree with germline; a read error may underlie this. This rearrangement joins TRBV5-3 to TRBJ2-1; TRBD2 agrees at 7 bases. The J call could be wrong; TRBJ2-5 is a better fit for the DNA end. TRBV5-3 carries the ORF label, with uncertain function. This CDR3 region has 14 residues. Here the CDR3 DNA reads TGCGCCAGCAGCCCCGGGGGGTACCAAGAGACCCAGTACTTC. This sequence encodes CASSPGGYQETQYF.

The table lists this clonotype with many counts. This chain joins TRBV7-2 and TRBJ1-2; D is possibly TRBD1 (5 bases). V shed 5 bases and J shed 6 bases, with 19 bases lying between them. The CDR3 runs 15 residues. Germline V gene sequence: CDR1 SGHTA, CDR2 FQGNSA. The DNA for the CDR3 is TGTGCCAGCAGCACCCGGCCCGGGGGGACTGATGGCTACACCTTC. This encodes CASSTRPGGTDGYTF.

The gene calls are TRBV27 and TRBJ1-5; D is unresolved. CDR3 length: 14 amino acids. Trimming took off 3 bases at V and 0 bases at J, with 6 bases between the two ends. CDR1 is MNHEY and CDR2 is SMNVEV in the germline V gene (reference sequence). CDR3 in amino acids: CASSLGDSNQPQHF. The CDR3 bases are TGTGCCAGCAGTTTGGGTGATAGCAATCAGCCCCAGCATTTT.

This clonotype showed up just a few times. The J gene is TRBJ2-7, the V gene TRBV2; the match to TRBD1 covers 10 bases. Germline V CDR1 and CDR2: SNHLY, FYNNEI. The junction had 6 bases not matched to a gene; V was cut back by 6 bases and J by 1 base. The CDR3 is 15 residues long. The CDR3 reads CASRGDRGISYEQYF. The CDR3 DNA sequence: TGTGCCAGCAGAGGGGACAGGGGAATTTCCTACGAGCAGTACTTC.

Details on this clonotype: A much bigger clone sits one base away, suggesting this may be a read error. CDR3 residues: CASRRNNEQYF. CDR3 sequence (DNA): TGTGCCAGCCGGAGGAACAATGAGCAGTACTTC. V is TRBV19 and J is TRBJ2-3; possibly TRBD2 for D (5 bases). TRBJ2-7 explains the end of the DNA better; the J call may be wrong. The germline V gene has CDR1 LNHDA and CDR2 SQIVND (reference sequence). The CDR3 is made up of 11 amino acids.

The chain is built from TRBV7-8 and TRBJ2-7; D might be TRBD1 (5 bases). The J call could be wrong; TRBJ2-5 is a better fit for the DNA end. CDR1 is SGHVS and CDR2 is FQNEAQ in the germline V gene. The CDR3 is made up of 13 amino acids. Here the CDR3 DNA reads TGTGCCAGCAGCGCTACAGGAGAGGAGACCCAGTACTTC. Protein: CASSATGEETQYF.